The rows below give T cell receptor beta chains drawn from one sample of a study of blood T cell repertoires in COVID-19. Sequenced by immunoSEQ multiplex PCR; TCRdb stores in-frame clones only, minus some. The data show roughly 250,000 clones, 92% seen once. What was sequenced was peripheral blood. The receptors were sampled from a man between 25 and 39 years old with COVID-19, enrolled during active disease. CDR3s include the opening cysteine and the closing phenylalanine or tryptophan. D genes are given only for firm matches. Clone size appears in some rows only: once, few, many, or a class for an expanded clone.

d_call clone_size j_call v_call cdr3_aa cdr3_nt
- - TRBJ1-5 TRBV5-1 CASSAEGRSNQPQHF TGCGCCAGCAGCGCGGAGGGAAGAAGCAATCAGCCCCAGCATTTT
TRBD1 once TRBJ1-1 TRBV14 CASSQRTGQNTEAFF TGTGCCAGCAGCCAAAGGACAGGCCAGAACACTGAAGCTTTCTTT
- - TRBJ2-7 TRBV7-9 CASSPGTYYEQYF TGTGCCAGCAGTCCAGGGACATATTACGAGCAGTACTTC
TRBD1 - TRBJ1-6 TRBV30 CAWSVGPRGVHNSPLHF TGTGCCTGGAGTGTAGGTCCCAGGGGGGTTCATAATTCACCCCTCCACTTT
TRBD1 - TRBJ1-2 TRBV5-5 CASSLDPGQGNYGYTF TGTGCCAGCAGCTTGGACCCGGGACAGGGAAACTATGGCTACACCTTC
TRBD1 - TRBJ2-1 TRBV19 CASTPEGAYRNEQFF TGTGCCAGTACCCCCGAGGGGGCGTATAGGAATGAGCAGTTCTTC
- few TRBJ1-1 TRBV30 CAWTGLGNTEAFF TGTGCCTGGACAGGGTTGGGGAACACTGAAGCTTTCTTT
- - TRBJ1-3 TRBV5-4 CASSGRQAPSGNTIYF TGTGCCAGCAGCGGACGACAGGCCCCCTCTGGAAACACCATATATTTT
- - TRBJ1-5 TRBV5-1 CASSLEAGPNQPQHF TGCGCCAGCAGCTTGGAAGCGGGTCCCAATCAGCCCCAGCATTTT
- - TRBJ1-4 TRBV18 CASSPGRRFGTNEKLFF TGTGCCAGCTCACCGGGGAGGAGGTTCGGAACTAATGAAAAACTGTTTTTT
- - TRBJ2-7 TRBV3-1/TRBV3-2 CASSQGEVSYEQYF TGTGCCAGCAGCCAGGGGGAGGTATCCTACGAGCAGTACTTC
TRBD2 - TRBJ2-1 TRBV19 CASSGSRLAGGSSYNEQFF TGTGCCAGTAGTGGGTCGCGACTAGCGGGGGGGAGCTCCTACAATGAGCAGTTCTTC
TRBD2 - TRBJ2-5 TRBV4-1 CASSQGVTSGGYYQETQYF TGCGCCAGCAGCCAAGGGGTGACTAGCGGGGGGTACTACCAAGAGACCCAGTACTTC
- - TRBJ2-6 TRBV12-5 CASGLVLGRASSGANVLTF TGTGCTAGTGGTTTGGTACTGGGCAGGGCCAGCTCTGGGGCCAACGTCCTGACTTTC
TRBD2 - TRBJ2-3 TRBV11-2 CASSSGLAGGTDTQYF TGTGCCAGCAGCTCCGGACTAGCGGGGGGCACAGATACGCAGTATTTT
TRBD1 - TRBJ1-2 TRBV5-1 CASSLAPDRGVYGYTF TGCGCCAGCAGCTTGGCCCCGGACAGGGGGGTCTATGGCTACACCTTC
- - TRBJ1-4 TRBV2 CASSPGEGNEKLFF TGTGCCAGCAGCCCCGGGGAGGGGAACGAAAAACTGTTTTTT
TRBD1 once TRBJ1-1 TRBV7-9 CASSSPRTGWSEAFF TGTGCCAGCAGCTCGCCTCGGACAGGGTGGTCTGAAGCTTTCTTT
- - TRBJ1-1 TRBV29-1 CSVWGRANTEAFF TGCAGCGTTTGGGGCAGGGCGAACACTGAAGCTTTCTTT
- - TRBJ2-1 TRBV5-6 CASSFISSYNEQFF TGTGCCAGCAGCTTTATCTCCTCCTACAATGAGCAGTTCTTC
- few TRBJ2-5 TRBV2 CAFIAHRYQETQYF TGTGCCTTCATCGCCCACAGGTACCAAGAGACCCAGTACTTC
- - TRBJ1-2 TRBV20-1 CSASNPTAGDYGYTF TGCAGTGCTAGTAACCCGACGGCAGGGGACTATGGCTACACCTTC
TRBD1 - TRBJ1-3 TRBV5-1 CASSLGPGGSGNTIYF TGCGCCAGCAGCTTGGGCCCAGGGGGCTCTGGAAACACCATATATTTT
- - TRBJ2-1 TRBV9 CASSVTAPDNEQFF TGTGCCAGCAGCGTCACAGCACCGGACAATGAGCAGTTCTTC
- - TRBJ1-6 TRBV7-9 CASSLLAGYRSGNSPLHF TGTGCCAGCAGCTTATTGGCAGGCTATAGATCAGGGAATTCACCCCTCCACTTT
TRBD1 - TRBJ1-2 TRBV19 CASSGRTGFGYTF TGTGCCAGTAGTGGACGGACAGGGTTCGGCTACACCTTC
- - TRBJ2-6 TRBV3-1/TRBV3-2 CASSQVRGANVLTF TGTGCCAGCAGCCAAGTACGGGGGGCCAACGTCCTGACTTTC
- - TRBJ2-5 TRBV10-3 CAISEPRGAGKVQETQYF TGTGCCATCAGTGAGCCGAGGGGTGCGGGGAAGGTCCAAGAGACCCAGTACTTC
- - TRBJ2-1 TRBV15 CATSSARRGAGFF TGTGCCACCAGCAGCGCCCGCCGGGGGGCTGGATTCTTC
- once TRBJ2-3 TRBV5-1 CASTQGSTDTQYF TGCGCCAGCACACAGGGAAGCACAGATACGCAGTATTTT
TRBD2 - TRBJ2-5 TRBV4-1 CASSQVAAGGPETQYF TGCGCCAGCAGCCAAGTGGCAGCGGGGGGACCGGAGACCCAGTACTTC
TRBD2 - TRBJ2-1 TRBV2 CASSKTSGSYNEQFF TGTGCCAGCAGTAAAACTAGCGGGTCATACAATGAGCAGTTCTTC